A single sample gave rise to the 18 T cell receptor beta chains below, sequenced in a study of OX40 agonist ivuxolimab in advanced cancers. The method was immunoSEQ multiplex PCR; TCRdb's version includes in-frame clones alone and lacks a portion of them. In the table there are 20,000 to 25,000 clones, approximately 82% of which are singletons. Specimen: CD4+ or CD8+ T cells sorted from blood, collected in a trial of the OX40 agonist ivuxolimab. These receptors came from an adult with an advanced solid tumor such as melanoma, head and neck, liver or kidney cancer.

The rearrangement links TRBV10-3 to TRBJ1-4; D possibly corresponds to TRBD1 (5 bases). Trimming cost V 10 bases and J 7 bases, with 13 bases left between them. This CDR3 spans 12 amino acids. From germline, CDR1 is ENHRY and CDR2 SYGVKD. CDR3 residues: CATQGRGEKLFF. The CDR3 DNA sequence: TGTGCCACCCAAGGGAGGGGTGAAAAACTGTTTTTT.

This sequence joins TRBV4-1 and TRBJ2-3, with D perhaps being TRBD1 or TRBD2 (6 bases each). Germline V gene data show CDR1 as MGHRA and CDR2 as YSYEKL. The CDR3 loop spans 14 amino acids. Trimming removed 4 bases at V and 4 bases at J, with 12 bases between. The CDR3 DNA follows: TGCGCCAGCAGCCTCCTAGGGGGGCCAGATACGCAGTATTTT. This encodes CASSLLGGPDTQYF.

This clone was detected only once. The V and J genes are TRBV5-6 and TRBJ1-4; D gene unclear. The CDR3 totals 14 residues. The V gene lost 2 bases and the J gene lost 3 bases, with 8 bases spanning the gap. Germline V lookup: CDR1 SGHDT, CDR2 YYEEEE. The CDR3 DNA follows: TGTGCCAGCAGCTTCGGCAGCTCTAATGAAAAACTGTTTTTT. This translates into CASSFGSSNEKLFF.

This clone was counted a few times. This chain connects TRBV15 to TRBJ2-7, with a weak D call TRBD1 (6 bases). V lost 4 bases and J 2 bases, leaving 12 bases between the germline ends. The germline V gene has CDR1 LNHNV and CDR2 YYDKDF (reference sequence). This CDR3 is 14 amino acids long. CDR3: CATSIDRSTYEQYF. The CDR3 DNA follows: TGTGCCACCAGCATCGACAGGTCCACCTACGAGCAGTACTTC.

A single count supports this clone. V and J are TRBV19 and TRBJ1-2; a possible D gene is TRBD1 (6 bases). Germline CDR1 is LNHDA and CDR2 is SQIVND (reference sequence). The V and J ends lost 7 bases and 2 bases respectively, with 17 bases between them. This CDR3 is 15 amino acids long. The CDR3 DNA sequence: TGTGCCAGTAACGAGGAGGCAGGGGCAAACTATGGCTACACCTTC. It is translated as CASNEEAGANYGYTF.

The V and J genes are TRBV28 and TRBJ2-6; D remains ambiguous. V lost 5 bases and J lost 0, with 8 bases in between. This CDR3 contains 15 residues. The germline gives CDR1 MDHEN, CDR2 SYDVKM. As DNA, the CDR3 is TGTGCCAGCAGTCCCCACAGCTCTGGGGCCAACGTCCTGACTTTC. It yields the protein CASSPHSSGANVLTF.

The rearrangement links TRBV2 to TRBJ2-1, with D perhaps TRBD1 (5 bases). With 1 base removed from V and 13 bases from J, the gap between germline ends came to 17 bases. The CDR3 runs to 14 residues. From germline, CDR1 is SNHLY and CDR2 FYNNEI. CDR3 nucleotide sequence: TGTGCCAGCAGTGAAGGCAGGGTTAGGGTATATCAGTTCTTC. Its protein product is CASSEGRVRVYQFF.

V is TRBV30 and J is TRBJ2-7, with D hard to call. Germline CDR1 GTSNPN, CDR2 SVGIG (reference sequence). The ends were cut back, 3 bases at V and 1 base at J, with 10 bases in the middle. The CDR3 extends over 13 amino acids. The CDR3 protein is CAWSVDLSYEQYF. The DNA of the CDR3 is TGTGCCTGGAGCGTTGACTTGTCCTACGAGCAGTACTTC.

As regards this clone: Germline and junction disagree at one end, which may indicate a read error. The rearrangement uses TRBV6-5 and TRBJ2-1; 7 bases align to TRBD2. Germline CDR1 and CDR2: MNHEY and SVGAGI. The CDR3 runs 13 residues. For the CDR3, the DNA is TGCCCCACCGGGGGGAGCTCCTACAATGAGCAGTTCTTC. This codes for CPTGGSSYNEQFF.

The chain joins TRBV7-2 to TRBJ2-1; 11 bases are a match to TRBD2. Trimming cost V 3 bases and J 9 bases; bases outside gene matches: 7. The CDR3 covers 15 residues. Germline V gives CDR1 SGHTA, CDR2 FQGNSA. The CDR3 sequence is CASSFGTSGRFEQFF. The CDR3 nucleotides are TGTGCCAGCAGCTTCGGAACTAGCGGGAGATTTGAGCAGTTCTTC.

CDR3 sequence: CASSQTGPSNQPQHF. The CDR3 nucleotides are TGCGCCAGCAGCCAAACCGGGCCTAGCAATCAGCCCCAGCATTTT. The rearrangement links TRBV4-1 to TRBJ1-5; D gene ambiguous. The CDR3 length is 15 residues. V lost 2 bases to trimming and J lost 0 bases, with 8 bases between them. Germline lookup yields CDR1 MGHRA and CDR2 YSYEKL.

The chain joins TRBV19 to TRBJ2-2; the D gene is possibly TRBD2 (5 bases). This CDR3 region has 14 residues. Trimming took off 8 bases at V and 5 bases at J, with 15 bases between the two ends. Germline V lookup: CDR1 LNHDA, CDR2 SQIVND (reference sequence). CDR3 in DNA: TGTGCCAGTCGCACAGACCCGGGGACCGGGGAGCTGTTTTTT. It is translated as CASRTDPGTGELFF.

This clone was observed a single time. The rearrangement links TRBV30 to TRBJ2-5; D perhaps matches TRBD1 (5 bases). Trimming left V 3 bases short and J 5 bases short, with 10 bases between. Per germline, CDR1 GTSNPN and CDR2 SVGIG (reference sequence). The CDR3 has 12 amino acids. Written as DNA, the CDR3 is TGTGCCTGGAGGGGGCCCCTGGAGACCCAGTACTTC. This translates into CAWRGPLETQYF.

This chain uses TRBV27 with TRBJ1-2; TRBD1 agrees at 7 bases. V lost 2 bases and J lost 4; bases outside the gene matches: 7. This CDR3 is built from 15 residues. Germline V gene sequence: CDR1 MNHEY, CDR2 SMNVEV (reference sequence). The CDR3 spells CASSLGGQSSYGYTF. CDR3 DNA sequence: TGTGCCAGCAGTTTAGGGGGACAGTCGAGCTATGGCTACACCTTC.

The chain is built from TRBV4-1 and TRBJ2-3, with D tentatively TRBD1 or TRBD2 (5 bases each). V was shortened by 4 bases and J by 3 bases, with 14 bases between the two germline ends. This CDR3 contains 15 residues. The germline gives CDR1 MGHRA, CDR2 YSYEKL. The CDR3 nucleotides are TGCGCCAGCAGCCGAAGGGACCTAGCAACAGATACGCAGTATTTT. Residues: CASSRRDLATDTQYF.

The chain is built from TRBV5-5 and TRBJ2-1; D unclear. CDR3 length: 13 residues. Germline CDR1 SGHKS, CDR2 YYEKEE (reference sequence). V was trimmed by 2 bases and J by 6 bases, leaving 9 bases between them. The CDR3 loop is CASSFEPPNEQFF. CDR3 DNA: TGTGCCAGCAGCTTCGAACCCCCCAATGAGCAGTTCTTC.

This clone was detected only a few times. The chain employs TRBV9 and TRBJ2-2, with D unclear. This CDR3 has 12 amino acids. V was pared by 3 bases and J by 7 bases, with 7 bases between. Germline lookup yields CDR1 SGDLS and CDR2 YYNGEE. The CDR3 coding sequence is TGTGCCAGCAGCGCCTGGGGCGGGGAGCTGTTTTTT. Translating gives CASSAWGGELFF.

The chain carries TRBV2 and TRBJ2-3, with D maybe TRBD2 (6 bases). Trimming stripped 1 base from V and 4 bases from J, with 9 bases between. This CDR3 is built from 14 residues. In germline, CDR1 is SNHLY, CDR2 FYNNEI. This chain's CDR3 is CASSEELAADTQYF. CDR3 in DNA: TGTGCCAGCAGTGAAGAACTAGCAGCAGATACGCAGTATTTT. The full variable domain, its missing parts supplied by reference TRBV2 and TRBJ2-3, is EPEVTQTPSHQVTQMGQEVILRCVPISNHLYFYWYRQILGQKVEFLVSFYNNEISEKSEIFDDQFSVERPDGSNFTLKIRSTKLEDSAMYFCASSEELAADTQYFGPGTRLTVL.